The T cell receptor beta chain under discussion was sequenced for a study of cytomegalovirus exposure and HLA in healthy donors. Overall study findings and caveats: The investigators catalogued 180 or so TCR beta chains as cytomegalovirus-associated.

TCRdb's copy holds only in-frame clones and misses some; the assay was immunoSEQ multiplex PCR. The table shows 80,000 to 90,000 clones, with about 96% occurring only once. About this clone: The antigen is undetermined.

The CDR3 is 16 residues long. Germline lookup yields CDR1 SGHAT and CDR2 FQNNGV. Sequencing was performed on PBMCs. The V call is TRBV11-2, the J call TRBJ1-5, with 8 bases that match TRBD1. This TCR was sampled from a man aged 18 to 29 in good health and CMV-seronegative. The CDR3 sequence: CKHRSRGHRSNQPQHF. The CDR3 DNA reads TGTAAACACCGCTCCAGGGGGCATAGGAGCAATCAGCCCCAGCATTTT.